This record looks at one TCR beta chain sequence and its context. The antigen remains undetermined. The data were obtained in a study of beta chain features in type 1 diabetes. The study, taken as a whole, reports: All four CD4+ subsets from Type 1 diabetes patients carried moderately but significantly shorter TCRB CDR3s. Whether TCRB rearrangement is influenced by HLA type was left unresolved in this analysis.

The CDR3 has 16 residues. Between the trimmed V and J ends, which lost 1 base and 7 bases, there was a span of 19 bases. CDR1 LNHNV and CDR2 YYDKDF come from the germline V gene (reference sequence). Expressed TCRB transcripts were sequenced because the isolated RNA had all been reverse transcribed beforehand. Here immunoSEQ multiplex PCR was the method, and the copy in TCRdb shows in-frame clones only, minus some. The sample contains about 340,000 clones, about 13% of which appear only once. The rearrangement joins TRBV15 to TRBJ1-2; the D is unclear. The sequencing input was naive CD4+ T cells from blood. The source of this sequence is a woman in her late teens or twenties with type 1 diabetes. Written as DNA, the CDR3 is TGTGCCACCAGCAGAGTCAAGGGTATAGGGAGTTTTGGCTACACCTTC. As protein: CATSRVKGIGSFGYTF.